A selection of T cell receptor beta chains follows, all from one sample in a study of CD8 T cells in ankylosing spondylitis. TCRdb re-called the 5' RACE reads with MiXCR, one entry per CDR3 protein. The repertoire holds some 800,000 distinct CDR3 sequences, with approximately 12% as singletons. The sequencing sample was made of blood, either unsorted or a sorted T cell fraction (not recorded which). The receptors come from a male donor with ankylosing spondylitis. The CDR3 runs from the conserved cysteine through the conserved F or W. Not every row has a clone size; where given, it reads once, few, many or a size class.

V gene: TRBV10-3
clone size: many
J gene: TRBJ2-1
CDR3 protein: CAIKGAASEFEQFF

V gene: TRBV29-1
clone size: few
J gene: TRBJ2-6
CDR3 protein: CSFRSGANVLTF

V gene: TRBV6-1
clone size: many
J gene: TRBJ2-7
CDR3 protein: CASRTSGSGEQYF

V gene: TRBV29-1
clone size: -
J gene: TRBJ2-1
CDR3 protein: CSVGGLQNEQFF

V gene: TRBV29-1
clone size: many
J gene: TRBJ2-1
CDR3 protein: CSVERGSSYNEQFF

V gene: TRBV10-3
clone size: many
J gene: TRBJ2-7
CDR3 protein: CAISGPGDEQYF

V gene: TRBV12-3/TRBV12-4
clone size: few
J gene: TRBJ1-1
CDR3 protein: CASSFGGPAFF

V gene: TRBV3-1
clone size: few
J gene: TRBJ1-6
CDR3 protein: CASSQDGGQGGGSPLHF

V gene: TRBV11-1
clone size: few
J gene: TRBJ2-2
CDR3 protein: CASSLDDGTNTGELFF

V gene: TRBV20-1
clone size: few
J gene: TRBJ2-2
CDR3 protein: CSARTPGQTSGELFF

V gene: TRBV27
clone size: many
J gene: TRBJ2-7
CDR3 protein: CASSSPGIQGHGEQYF

V gene: TRBV7-2
clone size: -
J gene: TRBJ2-3
CDR3 protein: CASSGDAFTDTQYF

V gene: TRBV7-2
clone size: few
J gene: TRBJ2-3
CDR3 protein: CASSFNRGWTDTQYF

V gene: TRBV6-5
clone size: -
J gene: TRBJ2-7
CDR3 protein: CASSYSPRQAYEQYF

V gene: TRBV20-1
clone size: many
J gene: TRBJ1-1
CDR3 protein: CSARGIGTGRGLNTEAFF

V gene: TRBV20-1
clone size: many
J gene: TRBJ1-1
CDR3 protein: CSAIQGNTEAFF

V gene: TRBV20-1
clone size: many
J gene: TRBJ1-2
CDR3 protein: CSASLGQGGYTF

V gene: TRBV20-1
clone size: -
J gene: TRBJ1-2
CDR3 protein: CSAKPGRGLFGYTF

V gene: TRBV12-3/TRBV12-4
clone size: few
J gene: TRBJ2-7
CDR3 protein: CASRGTGRPYEQYF

V gene: TRBV20-1
clone size: few
J gene: TRBJ2-1
CDR3 protein: CSAREPRGDEQFF

V gene: TRBV7-6
clone size: -
J gene: TRBJ2-5
CDR3 protein: CASSLGTNKETQYF

V gene: TRBV24-1
clone size: -
J gene: TRBJ1-5
CDR3 protein: CATSDPGSDGQPQHF

V gene: TRBV5-1
clone size: -
J gene: TRBJ2-5
CDR3 protein: CASSLYPTVKETQYF

V gene: TRBV7-9
clone size: many
J gene: TRBJ2-7
CDR3 protein: CASSISSYEQYF

V gene: TRBV18
clone size: -
J gene: TRBJ2-7
CDR3 protein: CASSPGPTSYEQYF

V gene: TRBV6-2/TRBV6-3
clone size: few
J gene: TRBJ2-7
CDR3 protein: CASTYLGGTNYEQYF

V gene: TRBV5-6
clone size: many
J gene: TRBJ1-5
CDR3 protein: CASSLGPGQGLRQPQHF

V gene: TRBV4-2
clone size: few
J gene: TRBJ1-2
CDR3 protein: CASSQVNGGGPDYTF

V gene: TRBV7-2
clone size: many
J gene: TRBJ2-3
CDR3 protein: CASSQRTSGGSADTQYF

V gene: TRBV20-1
clone size: few
J gene: TRBJ2-2
CDR3 protein: CSARDRRTGGTGELFF

V gene: TRBV20-1
clone size: few
J gene: TRBJ2-7
CDR3 protein: CSARPSPGEQYF

V gene: TRBV7-2
clone size: few
J gene: TRBJ2-3
CDR3 protein: CASSLYLREGTTDTQYF

V gene: TRBV3-1
clone size: -
J gene: TRBJ2-3
CDR3 protein: CASNLQGVADTQYF

V gene: TRBV6-5
clone size: -
J gene: TRBJ2-7
CDR3 protein: CASSYSVGEPLEQYF

V gene: TRBV30
clone size: -
J gene: TRBJ2-3
CDR3 protein: CAWTKSRYPLDTQYF

V gene: TRBV7-9
clone size: -
J gene: TRBJ1-1
CDR3 protein: CASSFSTGGKAFF

V gene: TRBV20-1
clone size: few
J gene: TRBJ1-2
CDR3 protein: CSARRLENGYTF

V gene: TRBV7-2
clone size: few
J gene: TRBJ1-4
CDR3 protein: CASSPTGVKGEKLFF

V gene: TRBV20-1
clone size: -
J gene: TRBJ2-1
CDR3 protein: CSASGTSGRDRDEQFF

V gene: TRBV5-1
clone size: many
J gene: TRBJ2-7
CDR3 protein: CASSPSSDRGLYEQYF

V gene: TRBV3-1
clone size: -
J gene: TRBJ2-5
CDR3 protein: CASSQGINMETQYF

V gene: TRBV20-1
clone size: few
J gene: TRBJ1-4
CDR3 protein: CSARWAGEKLFF

V gene: TRBV4-2
clone size: many
J gene: TRBJ1-1
CDR3 protein: CASSYRKENTEAFF

V gene: TRBV7-2
clone size: few
J gene: TRBJ2-5
CDR3 protein: CASSFLAGGPKETQYF

V gene: TRBV29-1
clone size: many
J gene: TRBJ1-2
CDR3 protein: CSVEGGTYGYTF

V gene: TRBV9
clone size: few
J gene: TRBJ1-1
CDR3 protein: CASSDRPRGTEAFF

V gene: TRBV20-1
clone size: -
J gene: TRBJ1-5
CDR3 protein: CSARVGQTLGNQPQHF

V gene: TRBV5-1
clone size: few
J gene: TRBJ2-5
CDR3 protein: CASSLANRGETQYF

V gene: TRBV6-2/TRBV6-3
clone size: few
J gene: TRBJ2-6
CDR3 protein: CASSYSRTGAHSGANVLTF

V gene: TRBV20-1
clone size: -
J gene: TRBJ2-5
CDR3 protein: CSARDLSIYKETQYF

V gene: TRBV29-1
clone size: many
J gene: TRBJ2-1
CDR3 protein: CSVEGETDYNEQFF

V gene: TRBV7-7
clone size: few
J gene: TRBJ2-2
CDR3 protein: CASSPASGVSNTGELFF

V gene: TRBV6-2/TRBV6-3
clone size: -
J gene: TRBJ2-3
CDR3 protein: CASSRVRRPDTQYF

V gene: TRBV5-4
clone size: -
J gene: TRBJ2-6
CDR3 protein: CASSLITGSSSGANVLTF

V gene: TRBV10-3
clone size: -
J gene: TRBJ1-1
CDR3 protein: CAISDGREATEAFF